Ten or more counts support the clone carrying this T cell receptor beta chain. Antigen: not known. Patients were aged 18 to 65, had disease duration under 2 months, and had newly diagnosed hyperthyroidism. Fresh peripheral blood, more than 9 ml, yielded the PBMCs. This CDR3 comprises 13 residues. Trimming cost V 5 bases and J 1 base, with 10 bases left between them. Germline lookup yields CDR1 SQVTM and CDR2 ANQGSEA. The data were taken from a study of T cells in Graves' hyperthyroidism and ophthalmopathy. Study context: Blood was drawn when the patient was first diagnosed and still untreated.

RNA transcripts served as the template for amplifying TCR beta CDR3 regions. The HTBI primer set drove a first-round RT-PCR of the TCR CDR3. TCRdb re-derived calls from the multiplex PCR reads in MiXCR, one entry per CDR3 protein. This sample has roughly 750,000 distinct CDR3 sequences, with about 15% found just once. Study outcomes and limitations: Model predictions of ophthalmopathy came a median roughly 6.4 months before onset.

This chain links TRBV29-1 with TRBJ2-3; no reliable D call. Sequenced: blood. This receptor was taken from a man aged 18-30 years with Graves' hyperthyroidism. Here the CDR3 DNA reads TGCAGCGTTTGGTCACCTGGCACAGATACGCAGTATTTT. It yields the protein CSVWSPGTDTQYF.